This entry lists 13 T cell receptor beta chains sequenced from one sample in a study of CD8 T cells in ankylosing spondylitis. In TCRdb, the 5' RACE reads were re-called with MiXCR into one record per CDR3 protein. The sample has some 400,000 distinct CDR3 sequences, 20% to 25% seen once. No antigen has been identified for these receptors. Whole-study results and caveats: Ankylosing spondylitis blood appeared to be characterized by a TCR beta motif of eight or nine highly homologous variants.

Specimen: blood, either unsorted or a sorted T cell fraction (not recorded which). These receptors came from a male donor with ankylosing spondylitis.

V usage is TRBV20-1 and J usage is TRBJ2-3; 8 nucleotides line up with TRBD2. The CDR3 runs 14 residues. V shed 7 bases, J shed 2 bases, and the junction held 8 bases outside the gene matches. The germline V gene has CDR1 DFQATT and CDR2 SNEGSKA (reference sequence). CDR3 residues: CSVPELADTDTQYF. The CDR3 DNA is TGCAGTGTCCCAGAACTAGCGGACACAGATACGCAGTATTTT.

The chain joins TRBV12-3 or TRBV12-4 to TRBJ1-4; no clear D gene. Deletions cut 2 bases from V and 9 bases from J, with 13 bases between. The CDR3 extends over 14 amino acids. In DNA form, the CDR3 reads TGTGCCAGCAGTTTAACGGGCAGCCAAAAAAAACTGTTTTTT. Its protein is CASSLTGSQKKLFF.

This clonotype was detected a few times. The V gene is TRBV20-1, the J gene TRBJ2-1; 9 nucleotides align to TRBD2. With V trimmed by 0 bases and J by 5 bases, 8 bases remained unmatched. This CDR3 contains 16 residues. The germline V gene has CDR1 DFQATT and CDR2 SNEGSKA (reference sequence). Here the CDR3 reads CSARDPGGRADNEQFF. As DNA, the CDR3 is TGCAGTGCTAGAGACCCGGGCGGGAGGGCCGACAATGAGCAGTTCTTC.

The genes are TRBV2 and TRBJ1-2, with 8 bases matching TRBD1. CDR1 and CDR2 from the germline V gene are SNHLY and FYNNEI. CDR3 length: 16 amino acids. V lost 2 bases, J lost 4 bases, and 9 bases stayed unmatched. The CDR3 sequence is CASSERRTGNGYGYTF. The DNA for the CDR3 is TGTGCCAGCAGTGAAAGGAGGACAGGGAACGGCTATGGCTACACCTTC. The full variable domain, in which reference TRBV2 and TRBJ1-2 provide the parts outside the CDR3, is EPEVTQTPSHQVTQMGQEVILRCVPISNHLYFYWYRQILGQKVEFLVSFYNNEISEKSEIFDDQFSVERPDGSNFTLKIRSTKLEDSAMYFCASSERRTGNGYGYTFGSGTRLTVV.

The chain employs TRBV3-1 and TRBJ2-7, with 14 nucleotides matching TRBD2. J was trimmed by 6 bases and V by 2 bases; bases with no gene match: 6. This CDR3 contains 16 residues. In germline, CDR1 is LGHDT, CDR2 YNNKEL (reference sequence). The CDR3 nucleotides read TGTGCCAGCAGCCAACACGGGACTAGCGGGAGCGCCGAGCAGTACTTC. Amino acid sequence: CASSQHGTSGSAEQYF.

V is TRBV5-1 and J is TRBJ2-3; perhaps TRBD2 as D (5 bases). The germline V gene has CDR1 SGHRS and CDR2 YFSETQ. CDR3 size: 18 residues. Trimming pared 0 bases from V and 0 bases from J, leaving 17 bases between. The CDR3 bases are TGCGCCAGCAGCTTGGGACTACGAAGGGTCTCTAGCACAGATACGCAGTATTTT. It translates to CASSLGLRRVSSTDTQYF.

This clonotype appeared a few times. This chain links TRBV5-1 with TRBJ1-4, with 7 bases aligning to TRBD1. CDR3 length: 15 residues. The trim removed 6 bases at V and 5 bases at J, leaving 10 bases unmatched. Germline-derived CDR1 and CDR2 are SGHRS and YFSETQ. The CDR3 protein is CASTLAGTVNEKLFF. CDR3 in DNA: TGCGCCAGCACCCTCGCGGGGACAGTAAATGAAAAACTGTTTTTT.

This clonotype was found a few times. The chain carries TRBV29-1 and TRBJ1-1; D unresolved. The CDR3 is made up of 12 amino acids. V was clipped by 4 bases and J by 2 bases, with 8 bases between them. Germline V gene sequence: CDR1 SQVTM, CDR2 ANQGSEA. DNA of the CDR3: TGCAGCGTTGCAGAGTTCAACACTGAAGCTTTCTTT. Translated: CSVAEFNTEAFF.

The chain carries TRBV4-3 and TRBJ1-2, with a tentative D call TRBD1 (5 bases). This CDR3 has 13 amino acids. V was clipped by 0 bases and J by 6 bases, with 8 bases between them. Germline lookup yields CDR1 LGHNA and CDR2 YSLEER. CDR3 DNA: TGCGCCAGCAGCCAAGATGTAGGGGATGGCTACACCTTC. Protein sequence: CASSQDVGDGYTF.

A few counts support this clonotype. V is TRBV4-1 and J is TRBJ2-2; 7 nucleotides align to TRBD1. CDR1 is MGHRA and CDR2 is YSYEKL in the germline V gene. V dropped 1 base and J dropped 0; count of bases not matched to a gene: 2. CDR3 size: 16 residues. CDR3 sequence (DNA): TGCGCCAGCAGCCAAGGGACAGGAGCGAACACCGGGGAGCTGTTTTTT. Encoded protein: CASSQGTGANTGELFF.

This clonotype was detected many times. The CDR3 bases are TGTGCCAGCAGCTTAGCGTTGCCGGGAGCCGCATATGAGCAGTTCTTC. This translates into CASSLALPGAAYEQFF. The gene calls are TRBV7-9 and TRBJ2-1; a weak D match, TRBD2 (6 bases). The CDR3 loop spans 16 amino acids. Trimming pared 0 bases from V and 8 bases from J, leaving 17 bases between. The germline V gene encodes CDR1 SEHNR and CDR2 FQNEAQ (reference sequence).

The V call is TRBV20-1, the J call TRBJ2-5, with 8 bases that match TRBD2. Germline V gene lookup returns CDR1 DFQATT and CDR2 SNEGSKA (reference sequence). V was clipped by 0 bases and J by 3 bases; unmatched bases: 3. This CDR3 spans 14 amino acids. The CDR3 region is CSARDPAGEETQYF. Here the CDR3 DNA reads TGCAGTGCTAGAGATCCAGCGGGAGAAGAGACCCAGTACTTC.

Only a few counts were recorded for this clonotype. The chain is built from TRBV7-2 and TRBJ2-1, with 8 bases aligning to TRBD1. Germline CDR1 is SGHTA and CDR2 is FQGNSA. V was clipped by 6 bases and J by 5 bases; unmatched bases: 6. The CDR3 covers 14 residues. CDR3 in amino acids: CASSRQGRDNEQFF. The CDR3 DNA follows: TGTGCCAGCAGTCGACAGGGGCGAGACAATGAGCAGTTCTTC.